Detailed here is one T cell receptor (beta chain). This specimen comes from a study of response to subunit inactivated influenza vaccine. The CDR3 covers 14 residues. V dropped 4 bases and J dropped 2 bases, with 12 bases sitting between them. CDR1 and CDR2 (germline): SGDLS, YYNGEE. TCRdb re-analysed the RT-PCR reads in MiXCR, keeping a single row per CDR3 protein. The repertoire holds 530,000 or so distinct CDR3 sequences, with 10% to 15% as singletons. The sequencing here drew on PBMCs from blood, taken on the day of vaccination. The V and J genes are TRBV9 and TRBJ2-5; D may be TRBD1 (5 bases). The TCR was taken from a man aged 50 to 60 who received an inactivated influenza vaccine. The CDR3 bases are TGTGCCAGCAGCCCGCGACAGTCTCAAGAGACCCAGTACTTC. Its protein is CASSPRQSQETQYF.